The next 27 T cell receptor beta chains were all read from a single sample in a study of graft-versus-host responses after intestinal transplantation. These receptors' antigens are unknown. The data were produced by immunoSEQ multiplex PCR, yet TCRdb's version contains in-frame clones alone and is incomplete. This table holds approximately 88,000 clones, about 95% found once. The sequencing used unstimulated CD4+ T cells sorted from spleen or lymph node cells, collected before transplant. The receptors were gathered from a human donor who was the organ donor for an intestinal transplant.

This rearrangement joins TRBV29-1 to TRBJ1-2; D unresolved. This CDR3 comprises 12 residues. V lost 5 bases and J lost 2, with 9 bases in between. Germline CDR1 and CDR2: SQVTM and ANQGSEA. In DNA, the CDR3 is TGCAGCGTTCGTGGGGAGAACTATGGCTACACCTTC. Protein: CSVRGENYGYTF.

The rearrangement uses TRBV7-2 and TRBJ2-1; TRBD2 agrees at 9 bases. The junction had 1 base not matched to a gene; V was cut back by 4 bases and J by 0 bases. Germline V gene lookup returns CDR1 SGHTA and CDR2 FQGNSA. CDR3 length: 15 residues. The CDR3 DNA is TGTGCCAGCAGCTCTAGCGGGGCCTCCTACAATGAGCAGTTCTTC. Residues: CASSSSGASYNEQFF.

DNA for the CDR3: TGTGCCTGGAGCCAGCGGGGGCGATTCTATGGCTACACCTTC. It encodes CAWSQRGRFYGYTF. V usage is TRBV30 and J usage is TRBJ1-2, with a tentative D call TRBD1 (6 bases). This CDR3 contains 14 residues. V was clipped by 3 bases and J by 4 bases, with 15 bases between them. Germline values: CDR1 GTSNPN, CDR2 SVGIG (reference sequence).

The rearrangement joins TRBV7-3 to TRBJ2-2; D tentatively reads TRBD1 or TRBD2 (5 bases each). Germline values: CDR1 SGHTA, CDR2 FQGTGA. The CDR3 is made up of 15 amino acids. Trimming cost V 6 bases and J 4 bases, with 15 bases left between them. Written as DNA, the CDR3 is TGTGCCAGCAGGCCGCCGGGACCTGGCACCGGGGAGCTGTTTTTT. Translation: CASRPPGPGTGELFF.

The chain joins TRBV11-3 to TRBJ2-5; tentatively, D is TRBD1 or TRBD2 (5 bases each). Germline loops: CDR1 SGHNT, CDR2 YENEEA. This CDR3 is 15 amino acids long. Trimming cost V 4 bases and J 3 bases, with 15 bases left between them. This chain's CDR3 is CASSSPRDAEETQYF. The CDR3 nucleotides read TGTGCCAGCAGCTCCCCCCGGGACGCGGAAGAGACCCAGTACTTC.

This chain joins TRBV20-1 and TRBJ2-3; D remains unclear. Deletions cut 7 bases from V and 3 bases from J, with 5 bases between. The germline CDR1 and CDR2 sequences are DFQATT and SNEGSKA (reference sequence). The CDR3 has 10 amino acids. In DNA, the CDR3 is TGCAGTGTGGGAACAGATACGCAGTATTTT. It encodes CSVGTDTQYF.

The V call is TRBV12-5, the J call TRBJ1-4; 9 bases fit TRBD1. Germline values: CDR1 LGHNT, CDR2 FRNRAP. The CDR3 contains 15 residues. Trimming cost V 3 bases and J 8 bases; bases outside gene matches: 7. CDR3 amino acids: CASGLGTGQGEKLFF. Written as DNA, the CDR3 is TGTGCTAGTGGTTTAGGGACAGGGCAGGGGGAAAAACTGTTTTTT.

This clone showed up just once. The V gene is TRBV5-1, the J gene TRBJ1-2; TRBD1 aligns across 10 bases. After removal of 5 bases from V and 4 bases from J, the junction contained 8 bases not matched to a gene. The CDR3 has 15 residues. Germline CDR1 is SGHRS and CDR2 is YFSETQ. Written as DNA, the CDR3 is TGCGCCAGCAGTGGTGGGACAGGGGCCAGCTATGGCTACACCTTC. The encoded protein is CASSGGTGASYGYTF.

The chain combines TRBV21-1 with TRBJ1-1. TRBV21-1 represents a pseudogene. The CDR3 length is 14 residues. The DNA for the CDR3 is TGTGCCAGCAGCACGCTCTCACGAGAACCAGTGGTTTTCTTT. Protein: CASSTLSREPVVFF.

The chain is built from TRBV18 and TRBJ2-5; TRBD2 matches at 7 bases. The CDR3 is 20 amino acids. Trimming took 3 bases from V and 3 from J; bases not matched to a gene: 22. Germline CDR1 is KGHSH and CDR2 is LQKENI. This CDR3 reads CASSPQRLTSPRRVEETQYF. CDR3 sequence (DNA): TGTGCCAGCTCACCGCAGAGACTGACTAGCCCTAGACGGGTGGAAGAGACCCAGTACTTC.

The V and J genes are TRBV6-5 and TRBJ2-7; no definite D call. Trimming shortened V by 6 bases and J by 4 bases, and 10 bases separated the two germline ends. This CDR3 comprises 12 residues. CDR1 MNHEY and CDR2 SVGAGI come from the germline V gene. The CDR3 here is CASSNIGYEQYF. CDR3 DNA: TGTGCCAGCAGCAACATAGGTTACGAGCAGTACTTC.

The chain combines TRBV6-4 with TRBJ2-1; D unresolved. The germline CDR1 and CDR2 sequences are MRHNA and SNTAGT. Trimming took off 2 bases at V and 2 bases at J, with 4 bases between the two ends. The CDR3 is made up of 13 amino acids. DNA for the CDR3: TGTGCCAGCAGTGACCCCCCCTACAATGAGCAGTTCTTC. This sequence encodes CASSDPPYNEQFF.

The rearrangement joins TRBV28 to TRBJ2-7; D is uncertain. Germline V gene sequence: CDR1 MDHEN, CDR2 SYDVKM. The CDR3 consists of 12 residues. Deletions cut 5 bases from V and 1 base from J, with 6 bases between. This CDR3 is CASSRLSYEQYF. The CDR3 DNA reads TGTGCCAGCAGTCGTCTTTCCTACGAGCAGTACTTC.

The V gene is TRBV5-1, the J gene TRBJ2-5; a possible D gene is TRBD2 (6 bases). Per germline, CDR1 SGHRS and CDR2 YFSETQ. V lost 4 bases and J lost 2, with 12 bases in between. The CDR3 has 14 amino acids. In nucleotides, the CDR3 is TGCGCCAGCAGCCTCGGGGGTCTACAAGAGACCCAGTACTTC. As protein: CASSLGGLQETQYF.

The rearrangement joins TRBV7-3 to TRBJ2-1; 7 nucleotides align to TRBD2. V was pared by 6 bases and J by 1 base, with 3 bases of the junction left unmatched. The CDR3 is 14 residues long. Germline V CDR1 and CDR2: SGHTA, FQGTGA. CDR3: CASRSGVSYNEQFF. The CDR3 DNA reads as TGTGCCAGCAGGAGCGGGGTATCCTACAATGAGCAGTTCTTC.

Regarding this clone: The sample contains more than one DNA sequence encoding this CDR3. The genes are TRBV9 and TRBJ1-1; D might be TRBD1 (5 bases). This CDR3 spans 13 amino acids. V lost 1 base, J lost 1 base, and 5 bases lay in between. The V gene's germline CDR1 is SGDLS and CDR2 YYNGEE. In DNA form, the CDR3 reads TGTGCCAGCAGCGTACAGGGGAACACTGAAGCTTTCTTT. Translating gives CASSVQGNTEAFF.

This chain links TRBV7-2 with TRBJ2-3; possibly TRBD1 for D (6 bases). CDR1 SGHTA and CDR2 FQGNSA come from the germline V gene. The CDR3 consists of 14 residues. The germline V and J ends were trimmed by 5 bases and 3 bases, with 12 bases remaining between them. CDR3 coding DNA: TGTGCCAGCAGCACCCGGACAGAGACAGATACGCAGTATTTT. This encodes CASSTRTETDTQYF.

The CDR3 DNA sequence: TGTGCCAGCAGTTACGGAGAGGGGAAGACCTACAATGAGCAGTTCTTC. It specifies CASSYGEGKTYNEQFF. V and J are TRBV6-5 and TRBJ2-1; D may be TRBD1 or TRBD2 (5 bases each). The germline gives CDR1 MNHEY, CDR2 SVGAGI. CDR3 length: 16 amino acids. The ends were cut back, 2 bases at V and 2 bases at J, with 13 bases in the middle.

This chain links TRBV5-1 with TRBJ2-7, with 8 bases identical to TRBD1. Germline trimming cut 4 bases from V and 6 bases from J; bases unmatched to any gene: 12. The germline V gene encodes CDR1 SGHRS and CDR2 YFSETQ. CDR3 length equals 15 residues. The CDR3 loop is CASSDSGTGFSEQYF. DNA of the CDR3: TGCGCCAGCAGCGATTCCGGGACAGGTTTCTCCGAGCAGTACTTC.

The V call is TRBV2, the J call TRBJ1-5, with D unclear. CDR3 size: 14 residues. V was pared by 5 bases and J by 6 bases, with 14 bases between. Germline V gives CDR1 SNHLY, CDR2 FYNNEI. CDR3 sequence: CASSRGGVFQPQHF. CDR3 nucleotides: TGTGCCAGCAGTAGAGGCGGGGTATTTCAGCCCCAGCATTTT.

CDR3 residues: CASSQDRGRPERVNEQFF. The CDR3 coding sequence is TGCGCCAGCAGCCAAGATCGAGGACGGCCCGAGCGGGTGAATGAGCAGTTCTTC. The rearrangement uses TRBV4-1 and TRBJ2-1; D is perhaps TRBD2 (6 bases). The CDR3 loop spans 18 amino acids. The germline V and J ends were trimmed by 0 bases and 7 bases, with 22 bases remaining between them. CDR1 MGHRA and CDR2 YSYEKL come from the germline V gene.

In its sample, this clone was seen once. The rearrangement uses TRBV5-1 and TRBJ2-5; tentatively, D is TRBD2 (5 bases). The CDR3 spans 15 residues. V lost 0 bases and J lost 5, with 14 bases in between. Per germline, CDR1 SGHRS and CDR2 YFSETQ. The CDR3 loop is CASSLDPGSSETQYF. Written as DNA, the CDR3 is TGCGCCAGCAGCTTGGATCCGGGGAGTTCGGAGACCCAGTACTTC.

J is TRBJ1-6 and V is TRBV11-1; D is unresolved. The CDR3 totals 15 residues. The V gene lost 3 bases and the J gene lost 6 bases, with 12 bases spanning the gap. Germline V CDR1 and CDR2: SGHAT, FQDESV (reference sequence). CDR3 DNA: TGTGCCAGCAGCTTCGTATCGGGAGTTAATTCACCCCTCCACTTT. It encodes CASSFVSGVNSPLHF.

The chain uses TRBV2 and TRBJ1-5; D unresolved. CDR3 length equals 12 residues. The V end was cut by 6 bases, the J end by 4 bases, with 7 bases between. From germline, CDR1 is SNHLY and CDR2 FYNNEI. CDR3 sequence: CASSIENQPQHF. CDR3 DNA sequence: TGTGCCAGCAGCATTGAAAATCAGCCCCAGCATTTT.

This chain connects TRBV4-3 to TRBJ2-7; weak D call: TRBD2 (5 bases). The length of the CDR3 is 15 residues. Trimming removed 0 bases from V and 1 base from J, with 10 bases in between. From germline, CDR1 is LGHNA and CDR2 YSLEER. CDR3 DNA sequence: TGCGCCAGCAGCCAAGATTCGCCGGGGTCCTACGAGCAGTACTTC. Its translation: CASSQDSPGSYEQYF.

The V call is TRBV5-1, the J call TRBJ1-1; D gene uncertain. CDR1 is SGHRS and CDR2 is YFSETQ in the germline V gene. The CDR3 extends over 13 amino acids. The V gene lost 0 bases and the J gene lost 1 base, with 4 bases spanning the gap. The CDR3 region is CASSLAENTEAFF. In DNA, the CDR3 is TGCGCCAGCAGCTTGGCGGAGAACACTGAAGCTTTCTTT.

The J gene is TRBJ1-2, the V gene TRBV6-1; D is uncertain. Germline V lookup: CDR1 MNHNS, CDR2 SASEGT. The CDR3 contains 17 residues. V was pared by 4 bases and J by 4 bases, with 22 bases between. CDR3 in DNA: TGTGCCAGCAGTGCTATACCAGGTGGGAGAAAGATCTATGGCTACACCTTC. It specifies CASSAIPGGRKIYGYTF.